These 21 T cell receptor beta chains were sequenced from one sample in a study of OX40 agonist ivuxolimab in advanced cancers. Library preparation used the immunoSEQ multiplex PCR assay. Sourced from immuneACCESS, this table was stored by TCRdb with only in-frame sequences that have V and J called. A share of the clones is absent; for the studies checked, an unresolved V gene accounts for under half, and the remainder has no known explanation. This sample lists tens of thousands of clones; roughly three quarters were detected once. The ten largest clones take up roughly 4.5% of the sample. Sequenced here: CD4+ or CD8+ T cells sorted from blood, sampled in a trial of the OX40 agonist ivuxolimab. These receptors were obtained from an adult with an advanced solid tumor such as melanoma, head and neck, liver or kidney cancer.

In this sample, this clone turned up a few times. CDR3 amino acids: CASRSGIGTDTQYF. The CDR3 region has the DNA TGTGCCAGCAGAAGCGGGATCGGGACAGATACGCAGTATTTT. V gene TRBV9 combines with J gene TRBJ2-3; 7 nucleotides agree with TRBD2. Losses at the gene ends were 5 bases for V and 3 bases for J; bases not matched to a gene: 6. CDR1 is SGDLS and CDR2 is YYNGEE in the germline V gene. This CDR3 is built from 14 residues. Combining the CDR3 with reference TRBV9 and TRBJ2-3 gives the whole variable domain DSGVTQTPKHLITATGQRVTLRCSPRSGDLSVYWYQQSLDQGLQFLIQYYNGEERAKGNILERFSAQQFPDLHSELNLSSLELGDSALYFCASRSGIGTDTQYFGPGTRLTVL.

This rearrangement joins TRBV10-2 to TRBJ1-5; D is possibly TRBD1 (6 bases). V gave up 1 base and J gave up 4 bases, with 8 bases separating them. The CDR3 consists of 14 residues. Germline CDR1 WSHSY, CDR2 SAAADI. The CDR3 DNA follows: TGCGCCAGCAGTGAGTTGAGGGGGAATCAGCCCCAGCATTTT. It specifies CASSELRGNQPQHF.

The chain links TRBV5-1 to TRBJ1-3; D not certain. This CDR3 is 15 amino acids long. The V and J ends lost 0 bases and 2 bases respectively, with 9 bases between them. The germline CDR1 and CDR2 sequences are SGHRS and YFSETQ. The CDR3 loop is CASSLASRAGNTIYF. CDR3 sequence (DNA): TGCGCCAGCAGCTTGGCTTCGAGGGCTGGAAACACCATATATTTT. Full variable domain (rest looked up from reference TRBV5-1 and TRBJ1-3): KAGVTQTPRYLIKTRGQQVTLSCSPISGHRSVSWYQQTPGQGLQFLFEYFSETQRNKGNFPGRFSGRQFSNSRSEMNVSTLELGDSALYLCASSLASRAGNTIYFGEGSWLTVV.

The chain is built from TRBV27 and TRBJ1-1; a possible D gene is TRBD1 (6 bases). Trimming took off 3 bases at V and 1 base at J, with 9 bases between the two ends. This CDR3 comprises 14 residues. Germline CDR1 is MNHEY and CDR2 is SMNVEV (reference sequence). The CDR3 is CASSFAGANTEAFF. The CDR3 DNA sequence: TGTGCCAGCAGTTTCGCAGGGGCGAACACTGAAGCTTTCTTT.

V is TRBV5-1 and J is TRBJ2-1; D remains unclear. V lost 3 bases to trimming and J lost 0 bases, with 10 bases between them. The length of the CDR3 is 15 residues. Germline CDR1 SGHRS, CDR2 YFSETQ. The CDR3 is CASSSTPSSYNEQFF. The CDR3 DNA sequence: TGCGCCAGCAGCTCCACCCCGAGCTCCTACAATGAGCAGTTCTTC.

The chain carries TRBV5-5 and TRBJ1-5; 8 bases agree with TRBD1. CDR1 SGHKS and CDR2 YYEKEE come from the germline V gene (reference sequence). The CDR3 sequence is 17 residues long. The trim removed 4 bases at V and 2 bases at J, leaving 11 bases unmatched. The CDR3 region has the DNA TGTGCCAGCAGCCCCGGCGAATCGACAGGGGGCAATCAGCCCCAGCATTTT. Encoded protein: CASSPGESTGGNQPQHF.

The chain recombines TRBV29-1 with TRBJ1-4; TRBD1 matches at 7 bases. With V trimmed by 6 bases and J by 7 bases, 5 bases remained unmatched. The CDR3 consists of 12 residues. CDR1 SQVTM and CDR2 ANQGSEA come from the germline V gene. The DNA of the CDR3 is TGCAGCGTGGGGACAGTTGGTGAAAAACTGTTTTTT. This sequence encodes CSVGTVGEKLFF.

The genes are TRBV6-5 and TRBJ2-7, with D possibly TRBD1 on 6 matching bases. From germline, CDR1 is MNHEY and CDR2 SVGAGI. The CDR3 sequence is 14 residues long. V dropped 8 bases and J dropped 0 bases, with 14 bases sitting between them. CDR3 sequence (DNA): TGTGCCAGCCTCGGGACACCAAGCTCCTACGAGCAGTACTTC. Amino acids: CASLGTPSSYEQYF.

The rearrangement uses TRBV5-4 and TRBJ2-5, with D unresolved. The V end lost 2 bases, the J end lost 3 bases, and 14 bases lay between the germline ends. This CDR3 spans 15 amino acids. Germline assignment: CDR1 SGHNT and CDR2 YYREEE (reference sequence). CDR3 DNA: TGTGCCAGCAGCTTCGTGTCCGGGCTGGAAGAGACCCAGTACTTC. Translated, it gives CASSFVSGLEETQYF.

The CDR3 nucleotides are TGCAGCGTTGAAGATCTCGGGCGCCGGGGGAACACTGAAGCTTTCTTT. Protein sequence: CSVEDLGRRGNTEAFF. The rearrangement joins TRBV29-1 to TRBJ1-1, with D hard to call. Germline V gene sequence: CDR1 SQVTM, CDR2 ANQGSEA. CDR3 length: 16 amino acids. Between the trimmed V and J ends, which lost 0 bases and 1 base, there was a span of 15 bases.

The V gene is TRBV7-8, the J gene TRBJ2-1; D gene ambiguous. With 0 bases removed from V and 0 bases from J, the gap between germline ends came to 3 bases. The CDR3 totals 14 residues. Germline V gives CDR1 SGHVS, CDR2 FQNEAQ. The CDR3 nucleotides are TGTGCCAGCAGCTTAGCTCTCTCCTACAATGAGCAGTTCTTC. It is translated as CASSLALSYNEQFF.

CDR3 sequence: CASSVVGGSTSGNTIYF. Here the CDR3 DNA reads TGTGCCAGCAGCGTAGTAGGAGGAAGTACCTCTGGAAACACCATATATTTT. V gene TRBV9 combines with J gene TRBJ1-3, with no clear D. Germline values: CDR1 SGDLS, CDR2 YYNGEE. The CDR3 is made up of 17 amino acids. The V end was cut by 0 bases, the J end by 0 bases, with 13 bases between.

This sequence joins TRBV5-5 and TRBJ2-7; possible D gene TRBD2, 5 bases. CDR1 SGHKS and CDR2 YYEKEE come from the germline V gene (reference sequence). V was cut by 2 bases and J by 4 bases, with 16 bases left in between. The CDR3 sequence is 15 residues long. The CDR3 nucleotides read TGTGCCAGCAGCTTTTCGAGGGAGAATTCGTACGAGCAGTACTTC. Translating it yields CASSFSRENSYEQYF.

This clone was detected once. This sequence joins TRBV7-9 and TRBJ1-1; the match to TRBD1 covers 7 bases. V gave up 5 bases and J gave up 7 bases; unmatched junction bases: 10. The germline CDR1 and CDR2 sequences are SEHNR and FQNEAQ (reference sequence). The CDR3 contains 14 residues. CDR3 sequence (DNA): TGTGCCAGCAGCGTCTTGACAGGGAGCGGTGAAGCTTTCTTT. Amino acid sequence: CASSVLTGSGEAFF.

The J gene is TRBJ1-1, the V gene TRBV6-6; TRBD1 agrees at 8 bases. Per the germline V gene, CDR1 is MNHNY and CDR2 is SVGAGI (reference sequence). Unmatched junction bases numbered 4, after V lost 6 bases and J lost 1 base. CDR3 length: 14 residues. The CDR3 reads CASRAGQANTEAFF. The CDR3 DNA follows: TGTGCCAGCAGGGCGGGACAGGCGAACACTGAAGCTTTCTTT.

This chain connects TRBV18 to TRBJ2-2; 9 bases match TRBD1. The germline CDR1 and CDR2 sequences are KGHSH and LQKENI. After removal of 1 base from V and 5 bases from J, the junction contained 5 bases not matched to a gene. This CDR3 has 16 residues. The CDR3 DNA follows: TGTGCCAGCTCACCACAACAGGGGGCGCGGACCGGGGAGCTGTTTTTT. This sequence encodes CASSPQQGARTGELFF.

This chain joins TRBV5-1 and TRBJ2-7; 9 nucleotides match TRBD2. Germline values: CDR1 SGHRS, CDR2 YFSETQ. There are 15 residues in the CDR3. V shed 0 bases and J 6 bases; nucleotides not matched to a gene: 7. CDR3 DNA: TGCGCCAGCAGCTTGGCCCTAGCGGGGACCGGCGAGCAGTACTTC. Residues: CASSLALAGTGEQYF.

This chain links TRBV5-4 with TRBJ2-1; D is possibly TRBD1 (6 bases). The CDR3 sequence is 15 residues long. V dropped 3 bases and J dropped 2 bases, with 12 bases sitting between them. In germline, CDR1 is SGHNT, CDR2 YYREEE (reference sequence). In DNA form, the CDR3 reads TGTGCCAGCAGCTCCGGCGGACAGACCTACAATGAGCAGTTCTTC. It encodes CASSSGGQTYNEQFF. Looking up the rest from reference TRBV5-4 and TRBJ2-1 gives the full variable domain: ETGVTQSPTHLIKTRGQQVTLRCSSQSGHNTVSWYQQALGQGPQFIFQYYREEENGRGNFPPRFSGLQFPNYSSELNVNALELDDSALYLCASSSGGQTYNEQFFGPGTRLTVL.

This chain uses TRBV7-3 with TRBJ1-3, with D uncertain. V lost 7 bases, J lost 0 bases, and 4 bases lay in between. The CDR3 is 12 residues long. Germline CDR1 SGHTA, CDR2 FQGTGA. This chain's CDR3 is CASKDSGNTIYF. The DNA for the CDR3 is TGTGCCAGCAAAGACTCTGGAAACACCATATATTTT.

This chain connects TRBV28 to TRBJ1-5; D remains ambiguous. V dropped 3 bases and J dropped 4 bases, with 22 bases sitting between them. Germline V gene data show CDR1 as MDHEN and CDR2 as SYDVKM. This CDR3 comprises 18 residues. The CDR3: CASSFAQTWDVDNQPQHF. The CDR3 DNA is TGTGCCAGCAGTTTCGCCCAGACTTGGGATGTGGATAATCAGCCCCAGCATTTT.

The genes are TRBV5-6 and TRBJ1-1; perhaps TRBD1 as D (5 bases). This CDR3 comprises 15 residues. CDR1 and CDR2 (germline): SGHDT, YYEEEE. The V and J ends lost 0 bases and 0 bases respectively, with 9 bases between them. CDR3 DNA: TGTGCCAGCAGCTTGGTAGGACAAGTGAACACTGAAGCTTTCTTT. Amino acids: CASSLVGQVNTEAFF.